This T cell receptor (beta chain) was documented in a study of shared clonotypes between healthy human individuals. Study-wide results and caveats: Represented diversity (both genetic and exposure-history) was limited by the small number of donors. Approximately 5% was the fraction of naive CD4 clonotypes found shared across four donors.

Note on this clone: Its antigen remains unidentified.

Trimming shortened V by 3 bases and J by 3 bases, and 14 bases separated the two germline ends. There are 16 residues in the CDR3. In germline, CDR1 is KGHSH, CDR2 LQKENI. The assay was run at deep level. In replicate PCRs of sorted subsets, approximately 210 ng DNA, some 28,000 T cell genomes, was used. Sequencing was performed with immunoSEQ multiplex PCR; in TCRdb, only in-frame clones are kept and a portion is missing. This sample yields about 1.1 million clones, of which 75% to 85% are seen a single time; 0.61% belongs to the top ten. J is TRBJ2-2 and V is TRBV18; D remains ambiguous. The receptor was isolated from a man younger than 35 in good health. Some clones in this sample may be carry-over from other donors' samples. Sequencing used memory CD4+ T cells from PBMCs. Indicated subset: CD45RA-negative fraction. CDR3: CASSPWRLGDTGELFF. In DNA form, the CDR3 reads TGTGCCAGCTCACCGTGGCGCCTTGGCGACACCGGGGAGCTGTTTTTT.